The entry below describes one T cell receptor (beta chain). Its antigen is currently not known. Per-base quality was not reported, and no clone a single base away is much larger than it. This specimen comes from a study of fetal regulatory T cell absence and autoimmunity (dated by TCRdb to the late 2010s). Some background on the complete study: The IPEX patients showed exocrine pancreas autoimmunity in the absence of clinical diabetes.

Genomic DNA, about 1.8-3.2 ug, was extracted from umbilical cord blood or frozen pancreas using the DNeasy Blood and Tissue Kit. Points the paper makes about the study in general: The oligoclonal enrichment was interpreted as support for antigen-driven autoimmunity occurring in the pancreas before birth in IPEX syndrome. Compared with cord blood, the pancreas TCR compartment showed significant oligoclonal enrichment, and some top clones were enriched more than 95-fold. Cord blood and pancreas had broadly similar TRB gene family usage, which resembled published neonatal and adult repertoires.

The CDR3 goes from the cysteine to the phenylalanine over 14 residues. Of all the DNA, just the CDR3 is kept, 42 bases in frame from base 1. CDR1 and CDR2 (LNHDA, SQIVND) derive from the germline V gene (reference sequence). Cut back by 3 bases and 5 bases, the V and J ends lie 13 bases apart. Amplification and barcoding of TCRbeta CDR3 regions were carried out by two-step multiplex PCR on the immunoSEQ human TCRbeta survey platform. Libraries were sequenced on Illumina instruments, with IgH sequenced in parallel from the same samples. As for how the authors treated the data: To remove PCR and sequencing errors, raw reads were filtered against IMGT V, D, J definitions and grouped with a nearest-neighbor algorithm. Clones were defined as identical nucleotide sequences, and differential abundance between tissues was assessed by per-clone Fisher exact tests with a pFDR threshold of p<0.01. Clones with frequencies too low for statistical inference were excluded by a minimum inclusion filter of 10 in either sample. The immunoSEQ Analyzer was used for pairwise clonal comparisons, and IMGT tools were used to assess gene family usage. TCRdb took over this immuneACCESS table, retaining in-frame rearrangements with V and J assigned. Such tables are incomplete; in checked studies, under half of the missing clones stem from an unresolved V gene, and the remainder is unexplained. V and J calls plus clone size are reproduced from that table; the DNA served to infer D and trimming. The sample data list some 44,000 clones, and about 86% of these were observed just once. The ten top clones hold less than 0.5% of the sample.

This clonotype was sampled from a newborn boy with IPEX syndrome. This sequence uses TRBV19 and TRBJ1-1; too little of a D gene remains to name it. The specimen sequenced was cord blood. The sequence in DNA is TGTGCCAGTAGTATCGGGGTAGTGGGTACTGAAGCTTTCTTT. This gives the protein CASSIGVVGTEAFF.